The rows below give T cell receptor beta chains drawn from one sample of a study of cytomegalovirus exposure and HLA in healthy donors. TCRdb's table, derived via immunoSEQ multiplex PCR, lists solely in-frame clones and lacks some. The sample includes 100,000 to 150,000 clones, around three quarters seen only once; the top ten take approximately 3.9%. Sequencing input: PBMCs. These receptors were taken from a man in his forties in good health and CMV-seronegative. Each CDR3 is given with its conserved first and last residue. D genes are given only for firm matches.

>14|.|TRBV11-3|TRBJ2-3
CASSANVYTDTQYF
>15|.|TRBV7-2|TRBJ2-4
CASSPWEAAKNIQYF
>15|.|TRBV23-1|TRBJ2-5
CASSQSKPSQETQYF
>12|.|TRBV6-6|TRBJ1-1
CASGRPNTEAFF
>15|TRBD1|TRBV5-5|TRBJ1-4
CASSRSGQGSEKLFF
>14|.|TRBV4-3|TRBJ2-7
CASSQGRIRGRQYF
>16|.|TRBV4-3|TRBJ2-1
CASSQDRGNLYNEQFF
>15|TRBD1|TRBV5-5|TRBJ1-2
CASSLAGTVNYGYTF
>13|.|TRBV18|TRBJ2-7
CASSPTLSHEQYF
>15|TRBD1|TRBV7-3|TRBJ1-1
CASSLTGTVATEAFF
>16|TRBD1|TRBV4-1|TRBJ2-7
CASSLSGTGSRYEQYF
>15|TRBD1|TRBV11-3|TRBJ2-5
CASSPPGQGSETQYF
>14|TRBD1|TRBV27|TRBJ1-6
CASSWDRGNSPLHF
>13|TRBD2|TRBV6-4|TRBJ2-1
CASSRGGIGEQFF
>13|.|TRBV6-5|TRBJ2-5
CASSPRIRETQYF
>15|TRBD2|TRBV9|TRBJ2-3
CASTGTSGGADTQYF
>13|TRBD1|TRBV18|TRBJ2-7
CASSSGQSYEQYF
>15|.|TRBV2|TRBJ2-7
CASSEGGGGTVEQYF
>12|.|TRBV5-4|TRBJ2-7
CASSRQGLEQYF
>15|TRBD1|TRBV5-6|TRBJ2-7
CASSLQPTGGHEQYF